These 10 T cell receptor beta chains were sequenced from one sample in a study of CD8 T cells in Susac syndrome. An input of 0.5 to 1 ug of RNA was subjected to reverse transcription using random hexamers. TCRdb independently ran MiXCR on the immunoSEQ multiplex PCR reads; one entry per CDR3 protein. The sample has roughly 200,000 distinct CDR3 sequences, approximately 95% seen once. What was sequenced was CD4+ T cells from PBMCs. These receptors were collected from a human donor with multiple sclerosis.

The chain has TRBV29-1 and TRBJ1-2, with D perhaps matching TRBD1 (5 bases). Germline CDR1 reads SQVTM; CDR2 reads ANQGSEA. This CDR3 spans 12 amino acids. V was clipped by 0 bases and J by 8 bases, with 10 bases between them. The CDR3: CSVEEGERGYTF. The CDR3 DNA is TGCAGCGTTGAAGAGGGGGAACGAGGCTACACCTTC.

The table lists this clonotype with a few counts. CDR3 region: CASSPGQRSYNEQFF. The CDR3 nucleotides are TGTGCCAGCAGCCCTGGGCAGCGGTCCTACAATGAGCAGTTCTTC. The chain joins TRBV3-1 to TRBJ2-1, with a tentative D call TRBD2 (5 bases). This CDR3 comprises 15 residues. V was clipped by 4 bases and J by 1 base, with 11 bases between them. Looked up from germline, CDR1 is LGHDT and CDR2 is YNNKEL (reference sequence).

The chain employs TRBV7-9 and TRBJ1-2; no clear D. This CDR3 has 13 residues. CDR1 and CDR2 (germline): SEHNR, FQNEAQ (reference sequence). V gave up 1 base and J gave up 8 bases, with 11 bases separating them. The CDR3 region has the DNA TGTGCCAGCAGCTTAGACTCCGCCGCCGGCTACACCTTC. Translated: CASSLDSAAGYTF.

The chain uses TRBV3-1 and TRBJ1-1, with unresolved D. The CDR3 totals 13 residues. Trimming cost V 10 bases and J 3 bases, with 15 bases left between them. The germline gives CDR1 LGHDT, CDR2 YNNKEL (reference sequence). CDR3 coding DNA: TGTGCCACCCAAGAACGTGGGTACACTGAAGCTTTCTTT. Amino acid sequence: CATQERGYTEAFF.

V and J are TRBV12-3 or TRBV12-4 and TRBJ2-7, with TRBD2 as a possible D gene (5 bases). This CDR3 is built from 13 residues. The V and J ends lost 2 bases and 4 bases respectively, with 9 bases between them. The CDR3 loop reads CASSLRGQYEQYF. CDR3 coding DNA: TGTGCCAGCAGTTTAAGAGGGCAGTACGAGCAGTACTTC.

The chain carries TRBV5-4 and TRBJ1-6; D not resolved. The CDR3 is made up of 15 amino acids. CDR1 is SGHNT and CDR2 is YYREEE in the germline V gene (reference sequence). Trimming shortened V by 0 bases and J by 7 bases, and 11 bases separated the two germline ends. The CDR3 DNA reads TGTGCCAGCAGCTTGGGCGGGGTCAGGAATTCACCCCTCCACTTT. Protein sequence: CASSLGGVRNSPLHF.

This sequence joins TRBV15 and TRBJ2-7; 7 bases match TRBD1. The germline gives CDR1 LNHNV, CDR2 YYDKDF (reference sequence). Germline trimming cut 4 bases from V and 5 bases from J; bases unmatched to any gene: 5. This CDR3 comprises 13 residues. In nucleotides, the CDR3 is TGTGCCACCAGCACCGGACAGGAGAACGAGCAGTACTTC. Its translation: CATSTGQENEQYF. The full variable domain, its missing parts supplied by reference TRBV15 and TRBJ2-7, is DAMVIQNPRYQVTQFGKPVTLSCSQTLNHNVMYWYQQKSSQAPKLLFHYYDKDFNNEADTPDNFQSRRPNTSFCFLDIRSPGLGDTAMYLCATSTGQENEQYFGPGTRLTVT.

The chain recombines TRBV7-9 with TRBJ2-3, with TRBD2 identical over 10 bases. Trimming took 6 bases from V and 6 from J; bases not matched to a gene: 6. CDR1 and CDR2 (germline): SEHNR, FQNEAQ (reference sequence). The CDR3 runs 14 residues. The CDR3 sequence is CASRPAGGPDTQYF. DNA of the CDR3: TGTGCCAGCAGACCAGCGGGGGGGCCTGATACGCAGTATTTT.

The genes are TRBV29-1 and TRBJ1-1; weak D call: TRBD1 (6 bases). CDR1 is SQVTM and CDR2 is ANQGSEA in the germline V gene. CDR3 length equals 17 residues. V shed 4 bases and J shed 4 bases, with 25 bases lying between them. The CDR3 DNA reads as TGCAGCGTTGCAGACAGCCGGGCAATGGGCAGGGGCACTGAAGCTTTCTTT. It specifies CSVADSRAMGRGTEAFF.

The chain has TRBV30 and TRBJ2-7; D may match TRBD1 or TRBD2 (6 bases each). V gave up 5 bases and J gave up 6 bases, with 20 bases separating them. Germline CDR1 GTSNPN, CDR2 SVGIG (reference sequence). The CDR3 extends over 14 amino acids. CDR3 nucleotide sequence: TGTGCCTGGGCCAAGGGGGGAGAAGTGGGCGAGCAGTACTTC. Its protein product is CAWAKGGEVGEQYF.